A single sample gave rise to the 6 T cell receptor beta chains below, sequenced in a study of blood T cell repertoires in COVID-19. Some clones are missing from TCRdb's copy, which holds only in-frame ones; the method was immunoSEQ multiplex PCR. The sample shows over 85,000 clones, 87% of them seen only once. Specimen: peripheral blood. The origin of the receptors is a woman in her forties or fifties with COVID-19, enrolled during active disease.

The V call is TRBV2, the J call TRBJ2-5, with 7 bases aligning to TRBD1. The J segment lost 1 base and the V segment lost 8 bases, leaving 10 bases of the junction unmatched. Germline V gene lookup returns CDR1 SNHLY and CDR2 FYNNEI. The CDR3 has 15 amino acids. Here the CDR3 reads CASARDSTPQETQYF. The CDR3 region has the DNA TGTGCCAGCGCCAGGGACAGCACCCCCCAAGAGACCCAGTACTTC.

The V gene is TRBV7-3, the J gene TRBJ2-1; 12 positions match TRBD2. Germline V CDR1 and CDR2: SGHTA, FQGTGA. Trimming cost V 2 bases and J 6 bases; bases outside gene matches: 5. The CDR3 covers 16 residues. The CDR3 spells CASSLGPGLAGNEQFF. DNA of the CDR3: TGTGCCAGCAGCTTAGGGCCGGGACTAGCGGGCAATGAGCAGTTCTTC. Together with reference TRBV7-3 and TRBJ2-1, the CDR3 gives the full variable domain: GAGVSQTPSNKVTEKGKYVELRCDPISGHTALYWYRQSLGQGPEFLIYFQGTGAADDSGLPNDRFFAVRPEGSVSTLKIQRTERGDSAVYLCASSLGPGLAGNEQFFGPGTRLTVL.

V usage is TRBV4-3 and J usage is TRBJ1-4; D is possibly TRBD1 (6 bases). V lost 2 bases to trimming and J lost 2 bases, with 9 bases between them. This CDR3 spans 15 amino acids. Germline V gives CDR1 LGHNA, CDR2 YSLEER. CDR3 nucleotide sequence: TGCGCCAGCAGCCAACAACAGGGTACTAATGAAAAACTGTTTTTT. Translating it yields CASSQQQGTNEKLFF.

The gene calls are TRBV9 and TRBJ2-5, with D hard to call. The CDR3 is made up of 14 amino acids. V was cut by 0 bases and J by 3 bases, with 9 bases left in between. Germline V gives CDR1 SGDLS, CDR2 YYNGEE. The CDR3 region is CASSVGGDEETQYF. Written as DNA, the CDR3 is TGTGCCAGCAGCGTAGGTGGAGATGAAGAGACCCAGTACTTC. The full variable domain, completed using reference TRBV9 and TRBJ2-5, is DSGVTQTPKHLITATGQRVTLRCSPRSGDLSVYWYQQSLDQGLQFLIQYYNGEERAKGNILERFSAQQFPDLHSELNLSSLELGDSALYFCASSVGGDEETQYFGPGTRLLVL.

V and J are TRBV7-8 and TRBJ2-1, with D unresolved. Trimming removed 3 bases from V and 0 bases from J, with 15 bases in between. This CDR3 contains 17 residues. The germline CDR1 and CDR2 sequences are SGHVS and FQNEAQ. The CDR3 DNA sequence: TGTGCCAGCAGCTTGTATCCGGCGGCGAGCTCCTACAATGAGCAGTTCTTC. Protein sequence: CASSLYPAASSYNEQFF.

The CDR3, as DNA: TGTGCCTGGAGTGAGACGGCGGGGGGGAGGAATGAGCAGTTCTTC. Its translation is CAWSETAGGRNEQFF. The chain uses TRBV30 and TRBJ2-1, with 9 bases lining up with TRBD2. Germline V lookup: CDR1 GTSNPN, CDR2 SVGIG (reference sequence). Germline trimming cut 1 base from V and 7 bases from J; bases unmatched to any gene: 8. This CDR3 has 15 amino acids.